The text below deals with one TCR beta chain. Its specificity is unknown. V lost 3 bases, J lost 0 bases, and 8 bases lay in between. Germline CDR1 reads MNHNS; CDR2 reads SASEGT. This CDR3 is built from 14 residues. About 100,000 TCR templates per sample were assayed. The repertoire was sequenced with immunoSEQ multiplex PCR; TCRdb's copy has only in-frame clones and lacks some. The sample lists 55,000 to 65,000 clones; around 97% were seen once. This record comes from a study of siplizumab effects on memory and regulatory T cells. Study observations and caveats: Alloreactive sequences that could be traced to unstimulated CD4+ memory cells showed a significant reduction under siplizumab. Apparently key alloresponse contributors, naive T cells also seemed more diverse than memory cells.

The receptor was isolated from a human donor in good health. The material sequenced was naive CD8+ T cells sorted from blood. The rearrangement uses TRBV6-1 and TRBJ1-1; no clear D gene. The chain's CDR3 is CASSEGRLNTEAFF. The CDR3 DNA reads TGTGCCAGCAGTGAGGGAAGATTGAACACTGAAGCTTTCTTT.